Listed below are T cell receptor beta chains from one sample, sequenced in a study of T cell repertoires in cytomegalovirus infection. These TCRs are of unknown antigen specificity. TCRdb independently ran MiXCR on the reads; one entry per CDR3 protein. The data contain about 700,000 distinct CDR3 sequences, 33% of them singletons. The sequenced sample was cultured PBMCs, obtained from culture after CMV antigen stimulation. These receptors came from a human donor in good health (CMV status not recorded). Some clones in this sample may be carry-over from other donors' samples. The CDR3 runs from the conserved cysteine through the conserved F or W. A D gene is named only where the DNA matches it firmly. Clone size is not always given. Where it is, it says once, few, many or a class for expanded clones.

j_call cdr3_length d_call clone_size v_call cdr3_nt cdr3_aa
TRBJ1-5 13 . . TRBV10-3 TGTGCCAGCAGGGATTCTAGCAATCAGCCCCAGCATTTT CASRDSSNQPQHF
TRBJ1-1 15 . . TRBV5-6 TGTGCCAGCAGCCTACAACAGACGGTATACACTGAAGCTTTCTTT CASSLQQTVYTEAFF
TRBJ1-1 16 . . TRBV6-5 TGTGCCAGCAGCCCCCTCCCGACAGGCGGGGGGACTGAAGCTTTCTTT CASSPLPTGGGTEAFF
TRBJ1-2 12 . once TRBV11-3 TGTGCCAGCAGCTCCAGAATCTATGGCTACACCTTC CASSSRIYGYTF
TRBJ2-7 16 TRBD1 . TRBV6-2/TRBV6-3 TGTGCCAGCAGTGAATCCGGGACAGGGGGGGTCTACGAGCAGTACTTC CASSESGTGGVYEQYF
TRBJ1-5 15 TRBD1 many TRBV7-2 TGTGCCAGCAGCACCCGGACAGGGTTAAATCAGCCCCAGCATTTT CASSTRTGLNQPQHF
TRBJ1-3 16 . . TRBV7-8 TGTGCCAGCAGCTCCCCCGCCTGGGTCTCTGGAAACACCATATATTTT CASSSPAWVSGNTIYF
TRBJ2-7 16 TRBD2 few TRBV7-9 TGTGCCAGCAGCGTTCGCGGACTAGCGGGAGTCATCGAGCAGTACTTC CASSVRGLAGVIEQYF
TRBJ1-4 12 . once TRBV20-1 TGCAGTGCTAGGGCCCGTGGGGAAAAACTGTTTTTT CSARARGEKLFF
TRBJ2-3 13 . . TRBV18 TGTGCCAGCTCAGGGGACGGAACAGATACGCAGTATTTT CASSGDGTDTQYF
TRBJ2-5 16 TRBD2 . TRBV18 TGTGCCAGCTCACCACAGGCGCGGGAGGGCCCCGAGACCCAGTACTTC CASSPQAREGPETQYF
TRBJ2-3 16 TRBD2 . TRBV7-2 TGTGCCAGCAGCTTCCAGCCTAGCGGGGGTATAGATACGCAGTATTTT CASSFQPSGGIDTQYF
TRBJ2-5 15 TRBD2 . TRBV6-6 TGTGCCAGCAGTTACCAGCGGGATGCGCCCGAGACCCAGTACTTC CASSYQRDAPETQYF
TRBJ2-1 15 . once TRBV5-1 TGCGCCAGCAGCTTGTCCCAGAGCTCCTACAATGAGCAGTTCTTC CASSLSQSSYNEQFF
TRBJ2-5 15 . . TRBV20-1 TGCAGTGCTCTAGCCTTTGGACAGCCAAAAGGGGTCCAGTACTTC CSALAFGQPKGVQYF
TRBJ2-3 16 . . TRBV11-2 TGTGCCAGCAGCGGCACAGGGGGGGGTTTCGCAGATACGCAGTATTTT CASSGTGGGFADTQYF
TRBJ1-2 15 TRBD1 few TRBV19 TGTGCCAGTTTGAGGACAGGGGGCACTCACTATGGCTACACCTTC CASLRTGGTHYGYTF
TRBJ2-1 13 . once TRBV20-1 TGCAGTGCTAGAGAAGGTGGCGCAGATGAGCAGTTCTTC CSAREGGADEQFF
TRBJ2-5 13 TRBD1 . TRBV5-4 TGTGCCAGCAGTCCGGACAGGTCGGAGACCCAGTACTTC CASSPDRSETQYF
TRBJ2-7 13 . . TRBV2 TGTGCCAGCAAAGTTGCGGCAGTCTACGAGCAGTACTTC CASKVAAVYEQYF
TRBJ2-5 12 . many TRBV2 TGTGCCAGCAGGGAAGAAGTGGAGACCCAGTACTTC CASREEVETQYF
TRBJ2-3 21 TRBD2 few TRBV27 TGTGCCAGCAGTCTATCCTACATACCGGGACTAGCGGGAGTCGAGACAGATACGCAGTATTTT CASSLSYIPGLAGVETDTQYF
TRBJ1-4 16 . . TRBV3-1 TGTGCCAGCAGCGATGGACGGCGGGCGGCTAATGAAAAACTGTTTTTT CASSDGRRAANEKLFF
TRBJ2-7 16 TRBD1 . TRBV4-1 TGCGCCAGCAGCCAAGATCCTCGGGACAGGGTCTACGAGCAGTACTTC CASSQDPRDRVYEQYF
TRBJ1-2 16 . many TRBV27 TGTGCCAGCAGGACCCTTGGACAGCGGTGGGACTATGGCTACACCTTC CASRTLGQRWDYGYTF
TRBJ2-5 14 TRBD1 . TRBV2 TGTGCCAGCAGTGACGGACAGGGTTGGGAGACCCAGTACTTC CASSDGQGWETQYF
TRBJ2-5 14 . once TRBV20-1 TGCAGTGCTAGAGATCTACTCCTCGGGGAGACCCAGTACTTC CSARDLLLGETQYF
TRBJ2-3 15 . . TRBV19 TGTGCCAGTAGCCGAATAGGGATATACACAGATACGCAGTATTTT CASSRIGIYTDTQYF